These 28 T cell receptor beta chains originate from one sample sequenced in a study of T cell repertoires in cytomegalovirus infection. These receptors lack a known antigen. TCRdb re-called the reads with MiXCR, one entry per CDR3 protein. The sample lists about 130,000 distinct CDR3 sequences, 20% to 30% occurring once. The sequencing input was PBMCs, sequenced either directly or after in vitro stimulation (not recorded which). These TCRs come from a human donor in good health (CMV status not recorded). Some clones in this sample may be carry-over from other donors' samples.

This clonotype was detected a few times. The CDR3 DNA reads as TGTGCCATCAGTTCAGGGTTGGATGCGACTAATGAAAAACTGTTTTTT. It codes for CAISSGLDATNEKLFF. This sequence joins TRBV10-3 and TRBJ1-4; perhaps TRBD1 as D (5 bases). Trimming took 5 bases from V and 2 from J, leaving 15 bases between them. The germline gives CDR1 ENHRY, CDR2 SYGVKD. There are 16 residues in the CDR3.

J is TRBJ2-2 and V is TRBV6-1; 7 bases are shared with TRBD1. The CDR3 totals 16 residues. Trimming at V came to 7 bases and at J to 2 bases, leaving 10 bases not matched to a gene. Germline CDR1 and CDR2: MNHNS and SASEGT. The CDR3 is CASKTGEAVNTGELFF. CDR3 nucleotides: TGTGCCAGCAAAACAGGGGAAGCGGTCAACACCGGGGAGCTGTTTTTT.

This chain joins TRBV19 and TRBJ2-3, with D possibly being TRBD1 (6 bases). V dropped 4 bases and J dropped 2 bases, with 16 bases sitting between them. Germline V gives CDR1 LNHDA, CDR2 SQIVND (reference sequence). The CDR3 is 16 amino acids. Here the CDR3 DNA reads TGTGCCAGTAGTACCCTCGGACAGCAACACACAGATACGCAGTATTTT. Protein product: CASSTLGQQHTDTQYF.

This clonotype was recorded at least ten times. The chain joins TRBV7-9 to TRBJ2-1; 7 bases are a match to TRBD1. The CDR3 totals 15 residues. Germline V gene lookup returns CDR1 SEHNR and CDR2 FQNEAQ (reference sequence). J lost 2 bases, V lost 4 bases, and 5 bases had no gene match. Here the CDR3 DNA reads TGTGCCAGCAGCTCAAGACAGGGCGCCTACAATGAGCAGTTCTTC. Protein sequence: CASSSRQGAYNEQFF.

The table lists this clonotype with a few counts. V usage is TRBV20-1 and J usage is TRBJ2-5; D may be TRBD1 (5 bases). CDR1 and CDR2 (germline): DFQATT, SNEGSKA (reference sequence). The V and J ends lost 7 bases and 3 bases respectively, with 12 bases between them. The CDR3 contains 12 residues. CDR3 in DNA: TGCAGTGTTAAACAGGTTAAAGAGACCCAGTACTTC. Translated, it gives CSVKQVKETQYF.

This clonotype was observed a few times. The CDR3 nucleotides are TGTGCCAGCAGCTATTTAGCGGGAGTGGGCCAAGAGACCCAGTACTTC. This codes for CASSYLAGVGQETQYF. The chain couples TRBV11-2 to TRBJ2-5, with 9 bases fitting TRBD2. The V gene end was trimmed by 4 bases and the J gene end by 1 base; junction bases not matched to a gene: 7. The CDR3 spans 16 residues. Looked up from germline, CDR1 is SGHAT and CDR2 is FQNNGV.

V and J are TRBV28 and TRBJ2-1; 8 bases map to TRBD2. Germline V CDR1 and CDR2: MDHEN, SYDVKM. CDR3 length: 16 residues. After removal of 6 bases from V and 8 bases from J, the junction contained 15 bases not matched to a gene. CDR3 coding DNA: TGTGCCAGCAGAACAACTACGGGACTAGGGGTGGATGAGCAGTTCTTC. It encodes CASRTTTGLGVDEQFF.

In its sample, this clonotype was seen a few times. This chain joins TRBV28 and TRBJ2-7; the match to TRBD1 covers 11 bases. Germline CDR1 is MDHEN and CDR2 is SYDVKM. After removal of 5 bases from V and 7 bases from J, the junction contained 4 bases not matched to a gene. CDR3 length: 13 amino acids. CDR3 sequence reads: CASSPGTGGEQYF. The CDR3 DNA sequence: TGTGCCAGCAGTCCCGGGACAGGGGGTGAGCAGTACTTC.

V usage is TRBV28 and J usage is TRBJ2-7, with D possibly matching TRBD2 (5 bases). Germline V gene sequence: CDR1 MDHEN, CDR2 SYDVKM. Between the trimmed V and J ends, which lost 7 bases and 1 base, there was a span of 14 bases. The CDR3 totals 14 residues. The CDR3 DNA follows: TGTGCCAGCACCAAACTCACTAGTTCCTACGAGCAGTACTTC. Its protein product is CASTKLTSSYEQYF. Complete variable domain (other parts from reference TRBV28 and TRBJ2-7): DVKVTQSSRYLVKRTGEKVFLECVQDMDHENMFWYRQDPGLGLRLIYFSYDVKMKEKGDIPEGYSVSREKKERFSLILESASTNQTSMYLCASTKLTSSYEQYFGPGTRLTVT.

This clonotype has at least ten counts. The chain joins TRBV7-2 to TRBJ2-5; unclear D gene. The germline gives CDR1 SGHTA, CDR2 FQGNSA. CDR3 length: 14 residues. Trimming stripped 1 base from V and 1 base from J, with 7 bases between. CDR3 in DNA: TGTGCCAGCAGCTTAGACAGACTCCAAGAGACCCAGTACTTC. Protein product: CASSLDRLQETQYF.

The V gene is TRBV11-1, the J gene TRBJ2-7; 7 bases are a match to TRBD1. The CDR3 contains 14 residues. Trimming took 5 bases from V and 6 from J; bases not matched to a gene: 10. Germline V gene data show CDR1 as SGHAT and CDR2 as FQDESV (reference sequence). CDR3 nucleotide sequence: TGTGCCAGCAGCGTAAGACAGGGAACGGGCGAGCAGTACTTC. The encoded protein is CASSVRQGTGEQYF.

Comments on this clonotype: The junction differs from germline at one of its ends, possibly a read error. The V gene is TRBV7-9, the J gene TRBJ2-1; D is uncertain. This CDR3 spans 12 amino acids. The V gene's germline CDR1 is SEHNR and CDR2 FQNEAQ (reference sequence). As DNA, the CDR3 is TGTGCCAGCAGCTGGGAATACATTGAGCAGTTCTTC. Residues: CASSWEYIEQFF.

This chain joins TRBV4-1 and TRBJ1-5; a possible D gene is TRBD1 (5 bases). Trimming took 3 bases from V and 0 from J, leaving 12 bases between them. Germline assignment: CDR1 MGHRA and CDR2 YSYEKL. The CDR3 spans 16 residues. This CDR3 is CASSQRGPGSNQPQHF. DNA for the CDR3: TGCGCCAGCAGCCAGAGGGGACCGGGTAGCAATCAGCCCCAGCATTTT.

This clonotype was observed a few times. The chain carries TRBV7-9 and TRBJ1-2; TRBD1 might be the D (5 bases). Trimming took 5 bases from V and 3 from J, leaving 10 bases between them. Germline V CDR1 and CDR2: SEHNR, FQNEAQ (reference sequence). The CDR3 is made up of 13 amino acids. The CDR3 DNA sequence: TGTGCCAGCAGCCATTGGGGCGACTATGGCTACACCTTC. Protein sequence: CASSHWGDYGYTF.

This sequence joins TRBV9 and TRBJ2-3; D might be TRBD1 (5 bases). The V end was cut by 3 bases, the J end by 7 bases, with 24 bases between. Per germline, CDR1 SGDLS and CDR2 YYNGEE. The CDR3 length is 17 residues. CDR3 region: CASSGRIVRESSNTQYF. The CDR3 region has the DNA TGTGCCAGCAGCGGTAGGATTGTCAGGGAATCCTCCAATACGCAGTATTTT. The full variable domain, completed using reference TRBV9 and TRBJ2-3, is DSGVTQTPKHLITATGQRVTLRCSPRSGDLSVYWYQQSLDQGLQFLIQYYNGEERAKGNILERFSAQQFPDLHSELNLSSLELGDSALYFCASSGRIVRESSNTQYFGPGTRLTVL.

The rearrangement links TRBV6-2 or TRBV6-3 to TRBJ2-1; 9 bases are a match to TRBD2. Trimming removed 6 bases from V and 5 bases from J; junction bases left unmatched: 2. The V gene's germline CDR1 is MNHEY and CDR2 SVGEGT. The length of the CDR3 is 13 residues. The CDR3 region is CASRRTSDNEQFF. The DNA for the CDR3 is TGTGCCAGCAGACGGACTAGCGACAATGAGCAGTTCTTC.

This clonotype occurred a few times. The V gene is TRBV12-5, the J gene TRBJ2-2; 7 bases fit TRBD2. The germline CDR1 and CDR2 sequences are LGHNT and FRNRAP. The CDR3 covers 18 residues. The V gene end was trimmed by 1 base and the J gene end by 1 base; junction bases not matched to a gene: 9. The CDR3 reads CASGLGWTLAVNTGELFF. CDR3 in DNA: TGTGCTAGTGGTTTGGGTTGGACGCTAGCGGTGAACACCGGGGAGCTGTTTTTT.

This clonotype occurred a few times. This rearrangement joins TRBV7-9 to TRBJ2-1; D ambiguous. Germline-derived CDR1 and CDR2 are SEHNR and FQNEAQ (reference sequence). Trimming removed 5 bases from V and 7 bases from J, with 9 bases in between. CDR3 length: 12 amino acids. The DNA for the CDR3 is TGTGCCAGCAGCCTTGTCCAGAATGAGCAGTTCTTC. Translation: CASSLVQNEQFF.

This clonotype was detected many times. The chain carries TRBV7-2 and TRBJ2-7; D gene ambiguous. V lost 5 bases and J lost 2, with 4 bases in between. Germline CDR1 and CDR2: SGHTA and FQGNSA. CDR3 length equals 11 residues. This CDR3 is CASSRAYEQYF. The CDR3, as DNA: TGTGCCAGCAGCCGAGCCTACGAGCAGTACTTC.

This clonotype was seen only a few times. The chain joins TRBV6-2 or TRBV6-3 to TRBJ2-4, with D possibly matching TRBD1 (5 bases). Germline CDR1 reads MNHEY; CDR2 reads SVGEGT. The CDR3 extends over 12 amino acids. Trimming took 7 bases from V and 6 from J, leaving 10 bases between them. This chain's CDR3 is CASTMDTNIQYF. CDR3 nucleotides: TGTGCCAGCACCATGGACACAAACATTCAGTACTTC.

This clonotype was seen only a few times. The chain joins TRBV27 to TRBJ2-1, with 7 bases matching TRBD2. Trimming removed 1 base from V and 6 bases from J; junction bases left unmatched: 3. The CDR3 is made up of 14 amino acids. CDR1 and CDR2 (germline): MNHEY, SMNVEV (reference sequence). The CDR3 region is CASSLWGGSNEQFF. The DNA of the CDR3 is TGTGCCAGCAGTTTATGGGGGGGTAGCAATGAGCAGTTCTTC.

Only a few counts were recorded for this clonotype. The chain is built from TRBV4-3 and TRBJ2-1; D gene unclear. Germline V CDR1 and CDR2: LGHNA, YSLEER. The CDR3 has 19 amino acids. Between the trimmed V and J ends, which lost 4 bases and 1 base, there was a span of 23 bases. This CDR3 is CASSPFAFSAQGSYNEQFF. CDR3 DNA: TGCGCCAGCAGCCCCTTTGCATTCAGCGCCCAAGGGTCCTACAATGAGCAGTTCTTC.

At least ten counts were recorded for this clonotype. This chain connects TRBV7-8 to TRBJ2-1, with 7 bases aligning to TRBD2. This CDR3 is built from 16 residues. The ends lost 2 bases at V and 8 bases at J; junction bases unmatched: 12. Germline CDR1 is SGHVS and CDR2 is FQNEAQ. DNA of the CDR3: TGTGCCAGCAGCTTAACGACTAGCCCCGCTGAGTATGAGCAGTTCTTC. It is translated as CASSLTTSPAEYEQFF.

This clonotype has a count of ten or more. This chain joins TRBV12-3 or TRBV12-4 and TRBJ1-1, with D possibly being TRBD1 (5 bases). The V gene lost 6 bases and the J gene lost 11 bases, with 13 bases spanning the gap. CDR3 length equals 11 residues. The CDR3 DNA is TGTGCCAGCAGCCACTCCGGGGACGCTTTCTTT. It specifies CASSHSGDAFF.

The table lists this clonotype with a few counts. The genes are TRBV6-2 or TRBV6-3 and TRBJ1-5; D not certain. The CDR3 is 14 amino acids. In germline, CDR1 is MNHEY, CDR2 SVGEGT. Trimming removed 4 bases at V and 5 bases at J, with 12 bases between. CDR3 DNA sequence: TGTGCCAGCAGTTGGGTCCAGACCGATCAGCCCCAGCATTTT. It yields the protein CASSWVQTDQPQHF.

This clonotype was counted only a few times. J is TRBJ2-5 and V is TRBV12-3 or TRBV12-4; D possibly corresponds to TRBD2 (6 bases). The V gene lost 4 bases and the J gene lost 4 bases, with 16 bases spanning the gap. The CDR3 totals 15 residues. This CDR3 is CASSSTGAGGETQYF. Written as DNA, the CDR3 is TGTGCCAGCAGTTCAACGGGAGCTGGTGGAGAGACCCAGTACTTC.

The chain uses TRBV12-3 or TRBV12-4 and TRBJ1-1; TRBD1 might be the D (5 bases). V dropped 10 bases and J dropped 1 base, with 13 bases sitting between them. CDR3 size: 13 residues. In nucleotides, the CDR3 is TGTGCCACCCACGGGGGTTGGAACACTGAAGCTTTCTTT. Translated, it gives CATHGGWNTEAFF.

This clonotype was recorded many times. The chain links TRBV7-2 to TRBJ2-5, with 8 positions matching TRBD2. CDR3 length equals 15 residues. V dropped 3 bases and J dropped 5; count of bases not matched to a gene: 8. The germline gives CDR1 SGHTA, CDR2 FQGNSA. This CDR3 reads CASSLTSELWETQYF. In DNA, the CDR3 is TGTGCCAGCAGCTTGACTAGCGAGCTTTGGGAGACCCAGTACTTC.